This T cell receptor (beta chain) was observed in a study of a mutant IDH1 vaccine in newly diagnosed glioma. Trimming took 5 bases from V and 1 from J; bases not matched to a gene: 4. The CDR3 sequence is 14 residues long. CDR1 is SGHVS, CDR2 FNYEAQ, per germline. Only in-frame clones appear in the TCRdb table, and some are missing; sequencing was by immunoSEQ multiplex PCR. The sample carries 60,000 or so clones, roughly 85% recorded once. As concerns this clone: Its antigen is as yet unknown.

Time point indicated: week 23, last vaccination. Each dose delivered 300 ug of mutant IDH1 20-mer peptide subcutaneously with imiquimod. The specimen was PBMCs, collected from a glioma patient whose treatment included an IDH1 peptide vaccine. The chain combines TRBV7-6 with TRBJ1-1; TRBD1 aligns across 7 bases. This TCR came from a man in his thirties or forties with glioma. CDR3 residues: CASSAGTENTEAFF. The CDR3 DNA follows: TGTGCCAGCAGCGCCGGGACAGAGAACACTGAAGCTTTCTTT.